This T cell receptor (beta chain) was captured by sequencing in a study of T cell responses to AZD1222 COVID-19 vaccine. General study findings and limits: At baseline, just six or seven AZD1222 recipients tested seropositive. A rise in Spike-specific TCR breadth and depth followed two AZD1222 doses.

With respect to this clone: The antigen is undetermined.

Only in-frame clones appear in the TCRdb table, and some are missing; sequencing was by immunoSEQ multiplex PCR. The top ten clones hold 3% to 3.5% of a sample with roughly 77,000 clones, approximately 90% of them seen once. The V end lost 2 bases, the J end lost 3 bases, and 5 bases lay between the germline ends. This CDR3 spans 12 amino acids. Germline V gene sequence: CDR1 SGHVS, CDR2 FQNEAQ. The input for sequencing was peripheral blood, taken 28 days after the second AZD1222 dose. The V gene is TRBV7-8, the J gene TRBJ2-7; D remains unclear. The TCR sequence derives from an adult who received the AZD1222 COVID-19 vaccine. Here the CDR3 reads CASSLTIYEQYF. CDR3 bases: TGTGCCAGCAGCTTAACAATCTACGAGCAGTACTTC.